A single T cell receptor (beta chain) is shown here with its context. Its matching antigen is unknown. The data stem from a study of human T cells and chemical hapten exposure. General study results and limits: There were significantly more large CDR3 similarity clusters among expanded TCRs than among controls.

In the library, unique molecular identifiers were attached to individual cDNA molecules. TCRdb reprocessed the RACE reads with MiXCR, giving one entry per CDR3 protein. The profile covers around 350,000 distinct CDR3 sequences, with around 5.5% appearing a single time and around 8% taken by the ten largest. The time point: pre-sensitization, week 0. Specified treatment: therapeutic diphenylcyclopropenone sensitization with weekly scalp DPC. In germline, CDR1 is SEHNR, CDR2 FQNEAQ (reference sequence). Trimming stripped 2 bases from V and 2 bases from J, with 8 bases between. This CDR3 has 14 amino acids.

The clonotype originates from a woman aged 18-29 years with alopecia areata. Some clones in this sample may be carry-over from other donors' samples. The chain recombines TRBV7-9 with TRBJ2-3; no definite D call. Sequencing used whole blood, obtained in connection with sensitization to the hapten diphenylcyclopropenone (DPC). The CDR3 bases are TGTGCCAGCAGCTTAACTGGTTTCACAGATACGCAGTATTTT. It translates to CASSLTGFTDTQYF.